This T cell receptor beta chain emerged from a study of cytomegalovirus exposure and HLA in healthy donors. General study findings and limits: In the roughly 120 validation repertoires, a later analysis found that first-cohort TCR clusters tended to co-occur.

Turning to this clone: Its target is unknown.

The CDR3 is 15 residues long. After removal of 5 bases from V and 4 bases from J, the junction contained 5 bases not matched to a gene. Germline V gene data show CDR1 as MGHRA and CDR2 as YSYEKL. Data came from immunoSEQ multiplex PCR; TCRdb stores just in-frame clones and leaves some out. Among over 200,000 clones listed, less than 85% were seen once. V usage is TRBV4-1 and J usage is TRBJ2-2; the match to TRBD1 covers 9 bases. This clonotype was obtained from a woman aged 18-29 years in good health and CMV-seronegative. Sequenced material: PBMCs. CDR3 residues: CASSLGQGLTGELFF. The CDR3 DNA reads as TGCGCCAGCAGCTTGGGACAGGGCCTCACCGGGGAGCTGTTTTTT.